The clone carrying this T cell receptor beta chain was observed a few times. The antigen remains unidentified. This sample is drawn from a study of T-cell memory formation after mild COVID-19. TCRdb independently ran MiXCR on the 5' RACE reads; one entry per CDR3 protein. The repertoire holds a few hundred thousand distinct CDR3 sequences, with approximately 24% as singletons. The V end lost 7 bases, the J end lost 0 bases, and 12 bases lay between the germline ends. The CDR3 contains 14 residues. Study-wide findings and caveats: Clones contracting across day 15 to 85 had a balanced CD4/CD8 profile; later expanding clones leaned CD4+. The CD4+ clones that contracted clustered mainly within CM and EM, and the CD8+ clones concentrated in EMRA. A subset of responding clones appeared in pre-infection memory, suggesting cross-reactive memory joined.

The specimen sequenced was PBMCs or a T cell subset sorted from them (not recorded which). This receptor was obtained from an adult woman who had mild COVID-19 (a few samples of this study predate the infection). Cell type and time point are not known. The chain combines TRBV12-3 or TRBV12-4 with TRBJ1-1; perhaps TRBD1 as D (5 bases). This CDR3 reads CASKLDNMNTEAFF. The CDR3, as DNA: TGTGCCAGCAAGTTGGACAATATGAACACTGAAGCTTTCTTT.